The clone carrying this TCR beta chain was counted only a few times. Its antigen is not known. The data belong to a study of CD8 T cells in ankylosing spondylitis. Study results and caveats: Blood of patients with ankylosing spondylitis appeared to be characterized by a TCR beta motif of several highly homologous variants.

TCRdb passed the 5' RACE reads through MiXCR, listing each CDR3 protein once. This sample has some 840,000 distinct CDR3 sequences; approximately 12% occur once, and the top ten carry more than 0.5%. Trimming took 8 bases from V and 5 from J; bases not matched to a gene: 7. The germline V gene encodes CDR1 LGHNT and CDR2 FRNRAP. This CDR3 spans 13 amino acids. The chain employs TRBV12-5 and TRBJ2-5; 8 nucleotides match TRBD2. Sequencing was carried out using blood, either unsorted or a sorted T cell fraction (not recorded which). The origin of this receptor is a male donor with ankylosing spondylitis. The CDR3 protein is CASSGSLSETQYF. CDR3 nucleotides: TGTGCTAGTAGCGGGAGTCTATCCGAGACCCAGTACTTC.